One and the same sample provided the 32 T cell receptor beta chains below, sequenced in a study of cytomegalovirus exposure and HLA in healthy donors. PCR involved 60 Vbeta and 13 Jbeta primers. The protocol was immunoSEQ multiplex PCR, while the TCRdb copy is restricted to in-frame clones and leaves out a portion. The sample yields roughly 150,000 clones, 84% seen once. The specimen was PBMCs. The receptors originated from a man younger than 45 in good health and CMV-seronegative.

V is TRBV5-1 and J is TRBJ2-1, with TRBD2 matching over 11 bases. Germline trimming cut 7 bases from V and 9 bases from J; bases unmatched to any gene: 12. The CDR3 is 15 residues long. The germline CDR1 and CDR2 sequences are SGHRS and YFSETQ. Here the CDR3 DNA reads TGCGCCAGCGGCCTATCATGGACTAGCGGGTCTGAGCAGTTCTTC. The encoded protein is CASGLSWTSGSEQFF.

J is TRBJ2-5 and V is TRBV5-1; D may be TRBD1 (6 bases). V lost 4 bases to trimming and J lost 4 bases, with 17 bases between them. Germline V gene lookup returns CDR1 SGHRS and CDR2 YFSETQ. The CDR3 extends over 15 amino acids. The CDR3 DNA reads as TGCGCCAGCAGCCAGGGGACAAGAGGGGGAGAGACCCAGTACTTC. Amino acids: CASSQGTRGGETQYF.

The V and J genes are TRBV7-6 and TRBJ2-3, with D possibly being TRBD1 (5 bases). CDR3 size: 14 residues. Germline V CDR1 and CDR2: SGHVS, FNYEAQ. V lost 1 base, J lost 2 bases, and 7 bases lay in between. CDR3 amino acids: CASSLDRYTDTQYF. The CDR3 DNA sequence: TGTGCCAGCAGCTTAGACAGGTACACAGATACGCAGTATTTT.

V gene TRBV7-9 combines with J gene TRBJ2-5, with D possibly matching TRBD2 (6 bases). The DNA end favors TRBJ2-7, so the J call may be wrong. CDR1 SEHNR and CDR2 FQNEAQ come from the germline V gene (reference sequence). This CDR3 has 13 amino acids. The CDR3 sequence is CASSSNGLYEQYF. In DNA form, the CDR3 reads TGTGCCAGCAGCTCTAACGGACTATACGAGCAGTACTTC.

This chain connects TRBV7-9 to TRBJ2-3; possibly TRBD1 for D (6 bases). CDR3 length: 14 residues. From germline, CDR1 is SEHNR and CDR2 FQNEAQ (reference sequence). The V gene lost 1 base and the J gene lost 1 base, with 6 bases spanning the gap. DNA of the CDR3: TGTGCCAGCAGCTTAGACAGGGGCACAGATACGCAGTATTTT. Translation gives CASSLDRGTDTQYF.

The J gene is TRBJ1-1, the V gene TRBV7-2; tentative D call: TRBD1 (6 bases). In germline, CDR1 is SGHTA, CDR2 FQGNSA. The CDR3 loop spans 14 amino acids. V was shortened by 2 bases and J by 5 bases, with 12 bases between the two germline ends. CDR3 region: CASSLRGGFTEAFF. The DNA for the CDR3 is TGTGCCAGCAGCTTAAGGGGGGGCTTTACTGAAGCTTTCTTT.

A single count supports this clone. The genes are TRBV5-1 and TRBJ1-6, with a weak D call TRBD1 (5 bases). This CDR3 spans 15 amino acids. CDR1 and CDR2 (germline): SGHRS, YFSETQ. Trimming took 0 bases from V and 8 from J, leaving 12 bases between them. CDR3 protein: CASSLAGLGYSPLHF. CDR3 nucleotides: TGCGCCAGCAGCTTGGCAGGGCTAGGTTATTCACCCCTCCACTTT. Complete variable domain (other parts from reference TRBV5-1 and TRBJ1-6): KAGVTQTPRYLIKTRGQQVTLSCSPISGHRSVSWYQQTPGQGLQFLFEYFSETQRNKGNFPGRFSGRQFSNSRSEMNVSTLELGDSALYLCASSLAGLGYSPLHFGNGTRLTVT.

The V and J genes are TRBV10-3 and TRBJ2-3; 9 bases line up with TRBD2. CDR1 is ENHRY, CDR2 SYGVKD, per germline. Unmatched junction bases numbered 6, after V lost 3 bases and J lost 2 bases. The CDR3 covers 16 residues. For the CDR3, the DNA is TGTGCCATCAGTGACATGACTAGCGGAAACACAGATACGCAGTATTTT. Protein: CAISDMTSGNTDTQYF.

The chain combines TRBV28 with TRBJ2-4; D is possibly TRBD2 (5 bases). The V gene lost 6 bases and the J gene lost 0 bases, with 12 bases spanning the gap. In germline, CDR1 is MDHEN, CDR2 SYDVKM. The CDR3 sequence is 15 residues long. The CDR3 spells CASRSRALAKNIQYF. The CDR3 DNA sequence: TGTGCCAGCAGGTCGCGGGCCTTAGCCAAAAACATTCAGTACTTC.

The chain employs TRBV27 and TRBJ1-2, with D unclear. Per the germline V gene, CDR1 is MNHEY and CDR2 is SMNVEV (reference sequence). The CDR3 is 13 amino acids. Trimming took off 3 bases at V and 2 bases at J, with 7 bases between the two ends. In nucleotides, the CDR3 is TGTGCCAGCAGTTTTCCGGGGAACTATGGCTACACCTTC. This encodes CASSFPGNYGYTF.

The chain has TRBV19 and TRBJ1-5; no clear D. V was trimmed by 4 bases and J by 0 bases, leaving 10 bases between them. CDR3 length: 15 residues. From germline, CDR1 is LNHDA and CDR2 SQIVND (reference sequence). CDR3 residues: CASSTQATSNQPQHF. The CDR3 DNA is TGTGCCAGTAGTACGCAGGCAACTAGCAATCAGCCCCAGCATTTT.

J is TRBJ2-2 and V is TRBV7-6, with a possible D match to TRBD2 (5 bases). The germline V and J ends were trimmed by 5 bases and 0 bases, with 10 bases remaining between them. CDR1 is SGHVS and CDR2 is FNYEAQ in the germline V gene. CDR3 length equals 15 residues. The CDR3 sequence: CASSHGSTNTGELFF. CDR3 sequence (DNA): TGTGCCAGCAGCCATGGGAGTACGAACACCGGGGAGCTGTTTTTT.

This chain connects TRBV27 to TRBJ2-1; 14 bases align to TRBD2. Trimming removed 4 bases from V and 1 base from J; junction bases left unmatched: 12. This CDR3 is built from 20 residues. Germline-derived CDR1 and CDR2 are MNHEY and SMNVEV (reference sequence). The CDR3 DNA sequence: TGTGCCAGCAGTTCCTTAATGGGACTAGCGGGGGTTTGGTCCTACAATGAGCAGTTCTTC. It codes for CASSSLMGLAGVWSYNEQFF.

The chain joins TRBV5-5 to TRBJ1-5; 9 bases line up with TRBD1. The junction had 7 bases not matched to a gene; V was cut back by 3 bases and J by 3 bases. Germline CDR1 and CDR2: SGHKS and YYEKEE (reference sequence). The CDR3 spans 16 residues. The CDR3 loop is CASSSGDRGYNQPQHF. The CDR3 nucleotides read TGTGCCAGCAGCTCGGGAGACAGGGGGTACAATCAGCCCCAGCATTTT.

This chain links TRBV10-2 with TRBJ1-1; D is ambiguous. V dropped 2 bases and J dropped 1 base, with 5 bases sitting between them. The CDR3 covers 13 residues. Germline-derived CDR1 and CDR2 are WSHSY and SAAADI. CDR3 DNA: TGCGCCAGCAGTGAGGAGGGGAACACTGAAGCTTTCTTT. This gives the protein CASSEEGNTEAFF.

The V call is TRBV18, the J call TRBJ1-1; 8 bases are shared with TRBD1. The CDR3 is made up of 15 amino acids. Losses at the gene ends were 3 bases for V and 1 base for J; bases not matched to a gene: 4. The germline CDR1 and CDR2 sequences are KGHSH and LQKENI. The CDR3 DNA follows: TGTGCCAGCTCACCCCCCGGGACAGGGAACACTGAAGCTTTCTTT. Its translation: CASSPPGTGNTEAFF.

The gene calls are TRBV2 and TRBJ2-3; TRBD2 is a possible D gene (7 bases). V lost 6 bases and J 2 bases, leaving 15 bases between the germline ends. The germline V gene has CDR1 SNHLY and CDR2 FYNNEI. This CDR3 region has 15 residues. Written as DNA, the CDR3 is TGTGCCAGCAGAAGAGGGGGGGGGTCCACAGATACGCAGTATTTT. This sequence encodes CASRRGGGSTDTQYF.

The V call is TRBV6-5, the J call TRBJ2-7, with D unclear. Trimming took 0 bases from V and 4 from J, leaving 10 bases between them. Per germline, CDR1 MNHEY and CDR2 SVGAGI. The CDR3 length is 14 residues. The CDR3 DNA follows: TGTGCCAGCAGTTACTCACGGCAGACATACGAGCAGTACTTC. This codes for CASSYSRQTYEQYF.

The chain links TRBV10-3 to TRBJ1-6; 8 bases align to TRBD1. V shed 3 bases and J 6 bases; nucleotides not matched to a gene: 4. There are 15 residues in the CDR3. CDR1 ENHRY and CDR2 SYGVKD come from the germline V gene. The CDR3 region is CAISEAGGFNSPLHF. CDR3 sequence (DNA): TGTGCCATCAGTGAAGCAGGGGGCTTTAATTCACCCCTCCACTTT.

This clone was seen just once. The V call is TRBV18, the J call TRBJ1-6; D is perhaps TRBD1 (5 bases). The germline V gene has CDR1 KGHSH and CDR2 LQKENI. The CDR3 runs 15 residues. Trimming took 3 bases from V and 6 from J, leaving 12 bases between them. CDR3 region: CASSPLGHTNSPLHF. The CDR3 nucleotides are TGTGCCAGCTCACCCCTAGGACACACTAATTCACCCCTCCACTTT.

V gene TRBV9 combines with J gene TRBJ2-4; weak D call: TRBD1 (6 bases). This CDR3 region has 15 residues. With 3 bases removed from V and 3 bases from J, the gap between germline ends came to 13 bases. The germline V gene encodes CDR1 SGDLS and CDR2 YYNGEE. The CDR3 here is CASSATGSGKNIQYF. The CDR3 DNA follows: TGTGCCAGCAGCGCCACAGGGTCGGGCAAAAACATTCAGTACTTC.

This clone showed up just once. J is TRBJ1-2 and V is TRBV27; 9 positions agree with TRBD1. There are 13 residues in the CDR3. CDR1 is MNHEY and CDR2 is SMNVEV in the germline V gene (reference sequence). J gave up 7 bases and V 5 bases, and 5 bases lay outside the gene matches. Written as DNA, the CDR3 is TGTGCCAGCAGTGTAACAGGGGGCGGTGGCTACACCTTC. Its protein product is CASSVTGGGGYTF.

V is TRBV28 and J is TRBJ1-2, with 8 nucleotides matching TRBD1. V lost 3 bases, J lost 0 bases, and 6 bases stayed unmatched. Germline CDR1 reads MDHEN; CDR2 reads SYDVKM. This CDR3 is built from 16 residues. CDR3 sequence: CASSLDRESANYGYTF. The CDR3 bases are TGTGCCAGCAGTTTGGACAGGGAGAGTGCTAACTATGGCTACACCTTC.

The chain is built from TRBV7-9 and TRBJ2-7; TRBD1 agrees at 7 bases. The V gene end was trimmed by 5 bases and the J gene end by 1 base; junction bases not matched to a gene: 8. Germline V gives CDR1 SEHNR, CDR2 FQNEAQ (reference sequence). The CDR3 totals 15 residues. CDR3 loop: CASSLDRDLSYEQYF. The DNA for the CDR3 is TGTGCCAGCAGCCTAGACAGGGACCTTTCCTACGAGCAGTACTTC.

This chain joins TRBV6-1 and TRBJ2-7; 8 bases align to TRBD1. In germline, CDR1 is MNHNS, CDR2 SASEGT. The trim removed 4 bases at V and 6 bases at J, leaving 5 bases unmatched. The CDR3 spans 13 residues. This CDR3 is CASSGTGIGEQYF. The DNA of the CDR3 is TGTGCCAGCAGTGGGACAGGGATTGGCGAGCAGTACTTC.

This clone was found a few times. The V and J genes are TRBV5-4 and TRBJ2-3, with 8 bases fitting TRBD2. The CDR3 spans 17 residues. Germline V gives CDR1 SGHNT, CDR2 YYREEE (reference sequence). Losses at the gene ends were 0 bases for V and 6 bases for J; bases not matched to a gene: 12. Written as DNA, the CDR3 is TGTGCCAGCAGCTTGGGATTCAGCGGGGGACGACCGGATACGCAGTATTTT. This encodes CASSLGFSGGRPDTQYF.

The rearrangement links TRBV5-1 to TRBJ2-5; 8 bases line up with TRBD1. The germline CDR1 and CDR2 sequences are SGHRS and YFSETQ. Trimming removed 4 bases from V and 1 base from J; junction bases left unmatched: 3. The CDR3 has 14 residues. The CDR3 sequence is CASSRQGIQETQYF. DNA for the CDR3: TGCGCCAGCAGCCGACAGGGGATCCAAGAGACCCAGTACTTC.

V is TRBV9 and J is TRBJ1-1; no clear D gene. The germline V gene encodes CDR1 SGDLS and CDR2 YYNGEE. V was shortened by 0 bases and J by 2 bases, with 8 bases between the two germline ends. CDR3 length: 14 amino acids. The CDR3 protein is CASSVGSRNTEAFF. In nucleotides, the CDR3 is TGTGCCAGCAGCGTAGGGTCCAGAAACACTGAAGCTTTCTTT.

As regards this clone: Different DNA sequences within this sample yield the same CDR3. The rearrangement links TRBV7-9 to TRBJ2-3; 7 bases fit TRBD2. The CDR3 has 18 residues. Germline V gene data show CDR1 as SEHNR and CDR2 as FQNEAQ (reference sequence). The junction had 14 bases not matched to a gene; V was cut back by 2 bases and J by 3 bases. CDR3 protein: CASSLWPSGATSTDTQYF. The CDR3 DNA sequence: TGTGCCAGCAGCTTATGGCCTAGCGGAGCGACTAGTACAGATACGCAGTATTTT.

The CDR3, as DNA: TGTGCCTGGAGCCCCACCGGGGACAGGCCTGGCTACACCTTC. This encodes CAWSPTGDRPGYTF. The chain recombines TRBV30 with TRBJ1-2, with 8 nucleotides matching TRBD1. Germline V gene data show CDR1 as GTSNPN and CDR2 as SVGIG (reference sequence). CDR3 length: 14 residues. The J segment lost 7 bases and the V segment lost 3 bases, leaving 10 bases of the junction unmatched.

The chain links TRBV2 to TRBJ2-1; D unresolved. V was shortened by 5 bases and J by 4 bases, with 6 bases between the two germline ends. Per germline, CDR1 SNHLY and CDR2 FYNNEI. This CDR3 region has 12 residues. CDR3 amino acids: CASSTYYNEQFF. CDR3 coding DNA: TGTGCCAGCAGTACTTATTACAATGAGCAGTTCTTC.

This clone was seen a single time. The genes are TRBV5-1 and TRBJ2-7; possibly TRBD2 for D (7 bases). With 4 bases removed from V and 4 bases from J, the gap between germline ends came to 15 bases. The CDR3 has 14 amino acids. Germline CDR1 and CDR2: SGHRS and YFSETQ. The CDR3 reads CASSPGGTHYEQYF. In nucleotides, the CDR3 is TGCGCCAGCAGCCCCGGGGGGACACATTACGAGCAGTACTTC.